Listed here is a single T cell receptor (beta chain). Its target is unknown. TCRB CDR3 was amplified from 2 ug genomic DNA or less. Profiling relied on immunoSEQ multiplex PCR, and the TCRdb table lists in-frame clones only, not all of them. Of 65,000 to 80,000 clones in the sample, 81% are singletons; the top ten hold 6.5% to 10%. Fresh-frozen tumor tissue and more than two years of survival data were available for all. The data stem from a study of glioma-infiltrating T cells after dendritic cell vaccination. V was cut by 1 base and J by 5 bases, with 13 bases left in between. Germline V gene data show CDR1 as SGHTA and CDR2 as FQGNSA. The CDR3 runs 15 residues. Findings and caveats of the study: Higher TCR clonality did not directly relate to longer survival.

V usage is TRBV7-2 and J usage is TRBJ2-3, with no clear D. This TCR was sampled from a human donor with glioblastoma. The material was blood, obtained before dendritic cell vaccination. CDR3 in DNA: TGTGCCAGCAGCTTAGGCGGTGCCCAACGAGATACGCAGTATTTT. It translates to CASSLGGAQRDTQYF.